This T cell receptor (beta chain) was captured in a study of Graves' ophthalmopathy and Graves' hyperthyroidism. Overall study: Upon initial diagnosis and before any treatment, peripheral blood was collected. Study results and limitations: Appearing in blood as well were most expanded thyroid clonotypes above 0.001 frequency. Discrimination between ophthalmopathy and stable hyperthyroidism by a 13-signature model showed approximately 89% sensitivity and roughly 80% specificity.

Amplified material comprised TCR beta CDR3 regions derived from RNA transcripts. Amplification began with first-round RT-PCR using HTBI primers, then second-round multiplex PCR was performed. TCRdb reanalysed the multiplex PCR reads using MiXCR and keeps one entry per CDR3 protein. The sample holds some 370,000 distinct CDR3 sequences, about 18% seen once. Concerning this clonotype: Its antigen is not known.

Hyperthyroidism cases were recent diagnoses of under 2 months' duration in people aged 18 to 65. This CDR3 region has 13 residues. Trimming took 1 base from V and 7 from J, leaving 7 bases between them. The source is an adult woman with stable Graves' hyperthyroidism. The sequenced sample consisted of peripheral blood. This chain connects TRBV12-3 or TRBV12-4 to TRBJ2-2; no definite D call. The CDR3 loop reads CASSLGVNGELFF. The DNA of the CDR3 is TGTGCCAGCAGTTTAGGGGTTAACGGGGAGCTGTTTTTT.